The 17 T cell receptor beta chains presented below share a single source sample, sequenced in a study of cytomegalovirus exposure and HLA in healthy donors. Primers for the PCR totalled 60 Vbeta and 13 Jbeta. This table comes from immunoSEQ multiplex PCR, and its TCRdb copy is limited to in-frame clones, with some not included. Of approximately 100,000 clones listed, roughly 70% were seen once; the top ten hold 2% to 3%. The sample was PBMCs. The receptor source for this set is a man in his fifties in good health and CMV-seronegative.

The genes are TRBV5-6 and TRBJ2-5, with D unresolved. Trimming cost V 0 bases and J 3 bases, with 6 bases left between them. In germline, CDR1 is SGHDT, CDR2 YYEEEE. The CDR3 consists of 13 residues. CDR3 in DNA: TGTGCCAGCAGCTTGGACACGAAAGAGACCCAGTACTTC. Protein product: CASSLDTKETQYF.

The V and J genes are TRBV13 and TRBJ1-3; D is undetermined. Trimming took off 4 bases at V and 0 bases at J, with 7 bases between the two ends. The CDR3 length is 14 residues. CDR1 is PRHDT, CDR2 FYEKMQ, per germline (reference sequence). The CDR3 here is CASSSRYSGNTIYF. The DNA of the CDR3 is TGTGCCAGCAGCTCTCGTTACTCTGGAAACACCATATATTTT.

As concerns this clone: The sample holds other DNA sequences that translate to the same CDR3. The V gene is TRBV7-2, the J gene TRBJ2-5; 7 bases are shared with TRBD1. This CDR3 is built from 15 residues. After removal of 5 bases from V and 0 bases from J, the junction contained 6 bases not matched to a gene. Per germline, CDR1 SGHTA and CDR2 FQGNSA. CDR3 DNA sequence: TGTGCCAGCAGCGGATCGGGACAGTACCAAGAGACCCAGTACTTC. Translation gives CASSGSGQYQETQYF.

The CDR3 sequence: CASSYGGGSEQFF. The CDR3 DNA is TGTGCCAGCAGTTACGGGGGAGGTTCTGAGCAGTTCTTC. The V call is TRBV28, the J call TRBJ2-1; D perhaps matches TRBD2 (6 bases). Between the trimmed V and J ends, which lost 4 bases and 9 bases, there was a span of 13 bases. The germline gives CDR1 MDHEN, CDR2 SYDVKM. This CDR3 has 13 residues.

This rearrangement joins TRBV7-2 to TRBJ1-2; D is unclear. V gave up 5 bases and J gave up 4 bases, with 11 bases separating them. The CDR3 is made up of 13 amino acids. Looked up from germline, CDR1 is SGHTA and CDR2 is FQGNSA. The CDR3 region has the DNA TGTGCCAGCAGCCCAGAGGTTTCCTATGGCTACACCTTC. The encoded protein is CASSPEVSYGYTF.

This clone was observed a handful of times. The chain has TRBV27 and TRBJ2-1; 11 bases map to TRBD2. Germline V gene data show CDR1 as MNHEY and CDR2 as SMNVEV (reference sequence). With 5 bases clipped from V and 10 bases from J, the junction kept 7 bases outside the gene matches. The CDR3 has 14 amino acids. The chain's CDR3 is CASSGSGRAREQFF. The CDR3 DNA is TGTGCCAGCAGTGGTAGCGGGAGGGCCAGAGAGCAGTTCTTC.

This chain uses TRBV28 with TRBJ2-7; TRBD2 matches at 9 bases. From germline, CDR1 is MDHEN and CDR2 SYDVKM. Germline trimming cut 7 bases from V and 2 bases from J; bases unmatched to any gene: 9. The CDR3 has 15 amino acids. CDR3 in amino acids: CASTAWTSDTYEQYF. The CDR3 coding sequence is TGTGCCAGCACCGCCTGGACTAGCGACACCTACGAGCAGTACTTC.

This clone has just a few counts. This chain joins TRBV7-6 and TRBJ1-4; 8 positions agree with TRBD1. CDR3 length: 16 amino acids. Germline assignment: CDR1 SGHVS and CDR2 FNYEAQ. V lost 5 bases and J lost 5; bases outside the gene matches: 10. The DNA of the CDR3 is TGTGCCAGCAGCAAAACGAGGGACAGGTCAAATGAAAAACTGTTTTTT. Its translation is CASSKTRDRSNEKLFF.

About this clone itself: The junction and the germline gene differ at one end; a read error may be behind it. The V gene is TRBV6-6, the J gene TRBJ1-3, with D hard to call. Per germline, CDR1 MNHNY and CDR2 SVGAGI (reference sequence). The CDR3 runs 11 residues. As DNA, the CDR3 is TGTGCCAGCAGTCCAGGAAGCACCATATATTTT. Translation gives CASSPGSTIYF.

This clone was counted only a few times. The chain uses TRBV6-5 and TRBJ1-2; weak D call: TRBD1 (5 bases). The length of the CDR3 is 14 residues. V gave up 5 bases and J gave up 5 bases, with 15 bases separating them. Per germline, CDR1 MNHEY and CDR2 SVGAGI. CDR3 in amino acids: CASSAGTALYGYTF. CDR3 nucleotides: TGTGCCAGCAGTGCGGGGACGGCTCTATATGGCTACACCTTC.

The rearrangement uses TRBV14 and TRBJ2-7; tentatively, D is TRBD2 (6 bases). Germline V lookup: CDR1 SGHDN, CDR2 FVKESK. CDR3 length: 12 residues. V lost 1 base and J lost 7, with 8 bases in between. In DNA, the CDR3 is TGTGCCAGCAGCCAAGCGGGGAGGGAGCAGTACTTC. Translated, it gives CASSQAGREQYF. The full variable domain, in which reference TRBV14 and TRBJ2-7 provide the parts outside the CDR3, is EAGVTQFPSHSVIEKGQTVTLRCDPISGHDNLYWYRRVMGKEIKFLLHFVKESKQDESGMPNNRFLAERTGGTYSTLKVQPAELEDSGVYFCASSQAGREQYFGPGTRLTVT.

The rearrangement joins TRBV5-4 to TRBJ2-1; TRBD2 agrees at 7 bases. Germline V lookup: CDR1 SGHNT, CDR2 YYREEE (reference sequence). The CDR3 extends over 13 amino acids. Trimming at V came to 1 base and at J to 8 bases, leaving 3 bases not matched to a gene. The DNA for the CDR3 is TGTGCCAGCAGCTTGTGGCTAGCGGATGAGCAGTTCTTC. Translated: CASSLWLADEQFF. The entire variable domain, with the rest obtained from reference TRBV5-4 and TRBJ2-1, is as follows: ETGVTQSPTHLIKTRGQQVTLRCSSQSGHNTVSWYQQALGQGPQFIFQYYREEENGRGNFPPRFSGLQFPNYSSELNVNALELDDSALYLCASSLWLADEQFFGPGTRLTVL.

J is TRBJ1-6 and V is TRBV15, with a weak D call TRBD1 (5 bases). V dropped 1 base and J dropped 0 bases, with 7 bases sitting between them. The CDR3 loop spans 16 amino acids. CDR1 is LNHNV and CDR2 is YYDKDF in the germline V gene (reference sequence). CDR3 nucleotide sequence: TGTGCCACCAGCAGAGGACAGCGCTCCTATAATTCACCCCTCCACTTT. Translated, it gives CATSRGQRSYNSPLHF.

There are a few counts of this clone. This chain connects TRBV6-5 to TRBJ1-5; D unresolved. V was pared by 0 bases and J by 9 bases, with 9 bases between. CDR1 MNHEY and CDR2 SVGAGI come from the germline V gene. The CDR3 has 13 residues. The CDR3 loop reads CASSYSSGMPQHF. CDR3 in DNA: TGTGCCAGCAGTTACTCCTCCGGGATGCCCCAGCATTTT.

The chain couples TRBV2 to TRBJ2-2; D is possibly TRBD1 (6 bases). CDR3 length: 14 residues. Germline V gene lookup returns CDR1 SNHLY and CDR2 FYNNEI. V dropped 8 bases and J dropped 1 base, with 11 bases sitting between them. CDR3 protein: CASASTGNTGELFF. For the CDR3, the DNA is TGTGCCAGCGCCTCGACAGGGAACACCGGGGAGCTGTTTTTT. The full variable domain, completed using reference TRBV2 and TRBJ2-2, is EPEVTQTPSHQVTQMGQEVILRCVPISNHLYFYWYRQILGQKVEFLVSFYNNEISEKSEIFDDQFSVERPDGSNFTLKIRSTKLEDSAMYFCASASTGNTGELFFGEGSRLTVL.

The chain recombines TRBV27 with TRBJ1-2; no clear D. The length of the CDR3 is 12 residues. Trimming took 7 bases from V and 2 from J, leaving 8 bases between them. Germline V gene lookup returns CDR1 MNHEY and CDR2 SMNVEV (reference sequence). CDR3 in DNA: TGTGCCAGCATGGGCGCCAACTATGGCTACACCTTC. This encodes CASMGANYGYTF.

The chain uses TRBV7-2 and TRBJ1-5, with 8 bases identical to TRBD1. Trimming at V came to 1 base and at J to 6 bases, leaving 2 bases not matched to a gene. This CDR3 is built from 14 residues. Germline V gene sequence: CDR1 SGHTA, CDR2 FQGNSA. CDR3: CASSLDRGGQPQHF. Written as DNA, the CDR3 is TGTGCCAGCAGCTTAGACAGGGGGGGTCAGCCCCAGCATTTT. Together with reference TRBV7-2 and TRBJ1-5, the CDR3 gives the full variable domain: GAGVSQSPSNKVTEKGKDVELRCDPISGHTALYWYRQSLGQGLEFLIYFQGNSAPDKSGLPSDRFSAERTGGSVSTLTIQRTQQEDSAVYLCASSLDRGGQPQHFGDGTRLSIL.